The 8 T cell receptor beta chains below come from one sample, sequenced in a study of shared clonotypes between healthy human individuals. Profiling relied on immunoSEQ multiplex PCR, and the TCRdb table lists in-frame clones only, not all of them. Of more than 2,000,000 clones in the sample, about 92% were seen once. The source material was naive CD4+ T cells sorted from blood. Stated subset: CD45RA+ positively selected. The receptors stem from a man aged 18 to 29 in good health.

This sequence joins TRBV7-9 and TRBJ2-5; possible D gene TRBD1, 6 bases. CDR3 length: 10 amino acids. V was trimmed by 11 bases and J by 11 bases, leaving 15 bases between them. The germline V gene encodes CDR1 SEHNR and CDR2 FQNEAQ (reference sequence). The CDR3 region is CARRGQAQYF. CDR3 nucleotide sequence: TGTGCCCGAAGGGGACAAGCGCAGTACTTC.

Remarks on this clone: Other DNA sequences of this sample code for an identical CDR3. The rearrangement links TRBV5-1 to TRBJ1-2; 8 positions match TRBD1. The germline CDR1 and CDR2 sequences are SGHRS and YFSETQ. After removal of 0 bases from V and 1 base from J, the junction contained 2 bases not matched to a gene. The CDR3 contains 15 residues. The CDR3 coding sequence is TGCGCCAGCAGCTTGGGGACAGGGATTAACTATGGCTACACCTTC. This codes for CASSLGTGINYGYTF.

V is TRBV2 and J is TRBJ2-2, with a possible D match to TRBD1 (7 bases). The CDR3 totals 15 residues. Trimming took 5 bases from V and 4 from J, leaving 14 bases between them. The germline CDR1 and CDR2 sequences are SNHLY and FYNNEI. Written as DNA, the CDR3 is TGTGCCAGCAGTCGGAACCAGGGGGGCACCGGGGAGCTGTTTTTT. Its translation: CASSRNQGGTGELFF.

The V gene is TRBV19, the J gene TRBJ2-3; 7 bases fit TRBD2. CDR1 is LNHDA and CDR2 is SQIVND in the germline V gene (reference sequence). Unmatched junction bases numbered 9, after V lost 3 bases and J lost 0 bases. This CDR3 spans 17 amino acids. The CDR3: CASSIWLAEVSTDTQYF. The CDR3 region has the DNA TGTGCCAGTAGTATCTGGCTAGCGGAAGTAAGCACAGATACGCAGTATTTT.

This chain joins TRBV29-1 and TRBJ2-7; D possibly corresponds to TRBD2 (6 bases). From germline, CDR1 is SQVTM and CDR2 ANQGSEA. Between the trimmed V and J ends, which lost 1 base and 1 base, there was a span of 23 bases. The CDR3 has 18 amino acids. CDR3 loop: CSVEGPHLRGGDSYEQYF. CDR3 nucleotide sequence: TGCAGCGTTGAAGGACCCCACCTTAGAGGAGGGGATTCCTACGAGCAGTACTTC.

The gene calls are TRBV6-5 and TRBJ2-5; 11 bases fit TRBD2. The DNA matches TRBJ2-7 better at its end, which makes the J call doubtful. Germline V gene data show CDR1 as MNHEY and CDR2 as SVGAGI. This CDR3 spans 15 amino acids. Here the CDR3 reads CASSPLAGARAEQYF. In DNA, the CDR3 is TGTGCCAGCAGCCCACTAGCGGGAGCTCGGGCCGAGCAGTACTTC.

This clone has only a few counts. CDR3 residues: CASSSQGHTEAFF. In DNA form, the CDR3 reads TGTGCCAGCAGCTCGCAGGGGCACACTGAAGCTTTCTTT. This chain links TRBV7-9 with TRBJ1-1, with D maybe TRBD1 (6 bases). V was clipped by 4 bases and J by 3 bases, with 9 bases between them. The V gene's germline CDR1 is SEHNR and CDR2 FQNEAQ (reference sequence). The CDR3 has 13 amino acids.

The chain employs TRBV19 and TRBJ1-1; D uncertain. The CDR3 sequence is 15 residues long. Germline V gene data show CDR1 as LNHDA and CDR2 as SQIVND (reference sequence). The ends were cut back, 3 bases at V and 7 bases at J, with 18 bases in the middle. The CDR3, as DNA: TGTGCCAGTAGTATGAATGGCGGGGTTGTCGGTGAAGCTTTCTTT. This codes for CASSMNGGVVGEAFF.